This T cell receptor beta chain was sequenced during a study of T cell responses to AZD1222 COVID-19 vaccine. Looking at the study overall: Second doses that came at about 4 or about 12 weeks were put together.

Study results and caveats: Spike-specific TCRs gained breadth and depth after people received two AZD1222 doses. Just five or six AZD1222 recipients were seropositive at baseline. Dominant CD4 TCR responses targeted spike regions 160-218 and 743-854.

Sequencing was performed with immunoSEQ multiplex PCR; in TCRdb, only in-frame clones are kept and a portion is missing. The sample includes around 160,000 clones, 90% to 95% seen only once; the top ten take more than 1.3%. To note about this clone: Its antigen is not known.

CDR1 and CDR2 (germline): LNHDA, SQIVND (reference sequence). CDR3 length: 15 residues. J was trimmed by 2 bases and V by 9 bases; bases with no gene match: 10. The chain employs TRBV19 and TRBJ2-3; TRBD2 agrees at 8 bases. Sequenced here: peripheral blood, sampled on day 0 of AZD1222 vaccination. The TCR comes from an adult in good health. The CDR3 DNA follows: TGTGCCAGCACTTCGGGCGGGGGGCTCACAGATACGCAGTATTTT. As protein: CASTSGGGLTDTQYF.